This TCR beta chain emerged from a study of identical twins. Findings and caveats of the study: Twins showed weaker excess sharing in their beta out-of-frame sequences. The abundant beta clonotypes from cord blood had fewer insertions, and memory repertoires had none of this.

CDR3 length equals 15 residues. From germline, CDR1 is SNHLY and CDR2 FYNNEI. After template switching added a universal primer site, the resulting cDNA carried unique molecular identifiers. TCRdb re-analysed the 5' RACE reads in MiXCR, keeping a single row per CDR3 protein. This table holds approximately 230,000 distinct CDR3 sequences, 11% to 15% found once. Everyone who gave samples was a healthy Caucasian. This clonotype is a singleton in its sample. What it binds is not known. Relative to the germline gene, one junction end is altered; a read error may explain this. V usage is TRBV2 and J usage is TRBJ1-4; D might be TRBD1 (5 bases). The sample comprised memory (CD45RO+) T cells sorted from blood. The origin of this receptor is a woman between 18 and 30 years old in good health. CDR3 nucleotide sequence: TGTGCCAGCAGCCCAACCAGGGATTATCGAGAAAAACTGTTTTTC. This codes for CASSPTRDYREKLFF.